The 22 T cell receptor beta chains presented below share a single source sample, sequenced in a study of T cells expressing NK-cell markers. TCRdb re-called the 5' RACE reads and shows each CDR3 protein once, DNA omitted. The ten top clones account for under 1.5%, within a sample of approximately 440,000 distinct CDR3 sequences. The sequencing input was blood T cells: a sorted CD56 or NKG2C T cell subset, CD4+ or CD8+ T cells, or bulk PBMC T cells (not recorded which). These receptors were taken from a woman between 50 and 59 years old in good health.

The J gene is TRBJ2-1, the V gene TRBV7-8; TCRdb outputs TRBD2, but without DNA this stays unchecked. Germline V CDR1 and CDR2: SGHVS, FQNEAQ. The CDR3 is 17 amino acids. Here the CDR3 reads CASSWGGRTSGSAEQFF.

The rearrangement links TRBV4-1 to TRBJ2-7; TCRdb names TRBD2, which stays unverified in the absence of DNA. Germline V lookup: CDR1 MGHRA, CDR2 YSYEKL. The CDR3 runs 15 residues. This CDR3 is CASSQDLAGNYEQYF.

The CDR3 loop reads CASSQDRRGGGYTF. The J gene is TRBJ1-2, the V gene TRBV3-1; absent DNA, TCRdb's TRBD1 call cannot be checked. Germline values: CDR1 LGHDT, CDR2 YNNKEL (reference sequence). The CDR3 spans 14 residues.

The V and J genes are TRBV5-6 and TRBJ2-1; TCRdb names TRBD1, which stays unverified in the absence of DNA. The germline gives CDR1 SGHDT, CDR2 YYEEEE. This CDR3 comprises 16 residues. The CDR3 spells CASSLVVGTLYNEQFF.

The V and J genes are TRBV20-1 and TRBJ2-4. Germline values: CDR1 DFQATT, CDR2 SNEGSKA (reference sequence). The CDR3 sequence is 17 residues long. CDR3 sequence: CSARDIRDLLAKNIQYF.

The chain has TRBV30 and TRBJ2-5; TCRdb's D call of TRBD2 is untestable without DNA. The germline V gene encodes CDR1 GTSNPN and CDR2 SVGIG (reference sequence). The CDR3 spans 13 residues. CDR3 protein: CAWSVLSGTTQYF.

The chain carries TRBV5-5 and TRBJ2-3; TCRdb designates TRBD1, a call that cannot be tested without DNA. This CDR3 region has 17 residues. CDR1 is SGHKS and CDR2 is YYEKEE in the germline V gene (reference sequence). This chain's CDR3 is CASSSLSRTGRTDTQYF.

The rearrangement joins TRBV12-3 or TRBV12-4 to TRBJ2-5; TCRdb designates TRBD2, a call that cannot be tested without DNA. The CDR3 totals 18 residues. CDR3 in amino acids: CASSFRAGFTSGQETQYF.

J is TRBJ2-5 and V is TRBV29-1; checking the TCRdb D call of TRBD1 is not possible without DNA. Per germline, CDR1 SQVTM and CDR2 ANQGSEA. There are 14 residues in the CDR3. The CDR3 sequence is CSVDRAGREETQYF.

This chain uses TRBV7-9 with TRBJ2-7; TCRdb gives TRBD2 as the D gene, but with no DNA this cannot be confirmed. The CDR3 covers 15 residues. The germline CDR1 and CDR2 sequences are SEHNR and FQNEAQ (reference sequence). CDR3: CASSPLAGVLGEQYF.

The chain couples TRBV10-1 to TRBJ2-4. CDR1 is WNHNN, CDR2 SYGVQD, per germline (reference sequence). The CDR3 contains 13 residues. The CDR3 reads CASSESGGVGQYF.

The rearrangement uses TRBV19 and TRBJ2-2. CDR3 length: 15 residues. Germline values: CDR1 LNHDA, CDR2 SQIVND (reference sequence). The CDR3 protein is CASSIGGQYTGELFF.

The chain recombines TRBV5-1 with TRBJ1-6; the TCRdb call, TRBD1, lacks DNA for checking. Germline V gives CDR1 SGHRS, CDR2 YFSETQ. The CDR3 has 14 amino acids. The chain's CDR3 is CASSFTANRGPLHF. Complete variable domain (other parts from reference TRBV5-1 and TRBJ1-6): KAGVTQTPRYLIKTRGQQVTLSCSPISGHRSVSWYQQTPGQGLQFLFEYFSETQRNKGNFPGRFSGRQFSNSRSEMNVSTLELGDSALYLCASSFTANRGPLHFGNGTRLTVT.

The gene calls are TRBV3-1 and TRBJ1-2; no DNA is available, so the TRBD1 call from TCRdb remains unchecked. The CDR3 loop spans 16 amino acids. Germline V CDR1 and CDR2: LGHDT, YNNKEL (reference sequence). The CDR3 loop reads CASSHSRLGEIYGYTF. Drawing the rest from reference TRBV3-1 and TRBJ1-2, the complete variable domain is DTAVSQTPKYLVTQMGNDKSIKCEQNLGHDTMYWYKQDSKKFLKIMFSYNNKELIINETVPNRFSPKSPDKAHLNLHINSLELGDSAVYFCASSHSRLGEIYGYTFGSGTRLTVV.

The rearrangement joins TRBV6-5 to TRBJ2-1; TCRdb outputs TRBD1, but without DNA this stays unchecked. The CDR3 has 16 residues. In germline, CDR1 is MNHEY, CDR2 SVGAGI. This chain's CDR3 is CASRLTGTGGFAEQFF.

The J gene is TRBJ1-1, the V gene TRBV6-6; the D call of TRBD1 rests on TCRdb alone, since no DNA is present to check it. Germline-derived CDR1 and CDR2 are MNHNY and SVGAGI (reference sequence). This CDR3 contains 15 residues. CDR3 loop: CASSFGGEGNTEAFF.

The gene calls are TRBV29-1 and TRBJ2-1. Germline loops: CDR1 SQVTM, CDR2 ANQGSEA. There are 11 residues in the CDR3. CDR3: CSGGTQGEQFF.

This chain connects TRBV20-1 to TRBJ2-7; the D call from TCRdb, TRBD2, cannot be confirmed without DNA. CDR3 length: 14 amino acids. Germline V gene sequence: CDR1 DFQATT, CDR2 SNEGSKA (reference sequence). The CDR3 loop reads CSASGEGSSYEQYF.

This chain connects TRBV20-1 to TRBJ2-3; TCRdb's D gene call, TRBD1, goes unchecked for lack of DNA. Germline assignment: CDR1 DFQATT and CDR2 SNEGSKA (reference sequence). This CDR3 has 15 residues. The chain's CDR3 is CSAGKGLEYTDTQYF.

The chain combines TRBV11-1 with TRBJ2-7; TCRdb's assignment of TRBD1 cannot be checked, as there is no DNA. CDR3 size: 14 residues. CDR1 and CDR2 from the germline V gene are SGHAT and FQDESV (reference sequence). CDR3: CASSLVGAIYEQYF. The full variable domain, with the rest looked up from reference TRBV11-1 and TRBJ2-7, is EAEVAQSPRYKITEKSQAVAFWCDPISGHATLYWYRQILGQGPELLVQFQDESVVDDSQLPKDRFSAERLKGVDSTLKIQPAELGDSAMYLCASSLVGAIYEQYFGPGTRLTVT.

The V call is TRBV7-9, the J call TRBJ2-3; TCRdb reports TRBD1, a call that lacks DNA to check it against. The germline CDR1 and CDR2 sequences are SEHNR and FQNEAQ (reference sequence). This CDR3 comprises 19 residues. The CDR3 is CASSLGVPGQGRWTDTQYF.

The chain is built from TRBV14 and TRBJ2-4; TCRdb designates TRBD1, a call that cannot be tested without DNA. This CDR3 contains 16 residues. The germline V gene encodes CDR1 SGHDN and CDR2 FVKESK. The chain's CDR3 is CASSQLGQEVKNIQYF.